This TCR beta chain stems from a study of blood T cell repertoires in COVID-19. Study-wide context: Specimens from acute and convalescent COVID-19 originated in the United States, Italy and Spain.

Sequencing used immunoSEQ multiplex PCR; TCRdb keeps in-frame clones, though not all of them. The table lists some 340,000 clones, around 87% of them singletons. The CDR3 covers 16 residues. The germline V gene encodes CDR1 MDHEN and CDR2 SYDVKM. V shed 5 bases, J shed 6 bases, and the junction held 13 bases outside the gene matches. The chain combines TRBV28 with TRBJ1-2; TRBD1 agrees at 9 bases. The sequence derives from a woman in her twenties or thirties who had recovered from COVID-19. What was sequenced was PBMCs or T cells enriched from blood (not recorded which). The CDR3 region has the DNA TGTGCCAGCAGTCCAGGGACAGGGAGGAAGGGGAATGGCTACACCTTC. Translation: CASSPGTGRKGNGYTF.